Sequencing of this TCR beta chain was carried out in a study of identical twins. CDR3 size: 15 residues. V lost 2 bases, J lost 0 bases, and 8 bases lay in between. This clonotype was recorded many times. Via MiXCR, TCRdb re-called the 5' RACE reads, giving one row per CDR3 protein. The data show about 520,000 distinct CDR3 sequences, about 20% seen once. These sequences were also reported in another study, on T cells expressing NK-cell markers.

The specimen sequenced was CD4+ T cells sorted from blood. The chain uses TRBV12-3 or TRBV12-4 and TRBJ1-5, with D unresolved. The TCR sequence derives from a woman younger than 35 in good health. CDR3 DNA sequence: TGTGCCAGCAGTTTATCGCAGTTTAGCAATCAGCCCCAGCATTTT. The encoded protein is CASSLSQFSNQPQHF.